The rows below give T cell receptor beta chains drawn from one sample of a study of blood T cell repertoires in COVID-19. Only in-frame clones appear in the TCRdb table, and some are missing; sequencing was by immunoSEQ multiplex PCR. Of about 50,000 clones in the sample, roughly 82% were seen once. Sequencing was performed on peripheral blood. Every receptor here comes from a woman aged 55-75 years with acute or convalescent COVID-19. The CDR3 runs from the conserved cysteine through the conserved F or W. D genes are given only for firm matches. Size is omitted from some rows. Given values are once, few, many or a class for expanded clones.

d_gene	j_gene	len	v_gene	abundance	CDR3nt	CDR3aa
.	TRBJ2-3	14	TRBV3-1/TRBV3-2	.	TGTGCCAGCAGCCCCGCTCCGGGATCCGATACGCAGTATTTT	CASSPAPGSDTQYF
TRBD1	TRBJ2-1	15	TRBV2	once	TGTGCCAGCAATACCGACAGGGGGCATGGAAATGAGCAGTTCTTC	CASNTDRGHGNEQFF
TRBD1	TRBJ1-5	15	TRBV7-2	few	TGTGCCAGCAGCACCGGGACAGGGGGTGGTCAGCCCCAGCATTTT	CASSTGTGGGQPQHF
.	TRBJ1-1	12	TRBV11-2	.	TGTGCCAGCAGCTTACGAGGAGGGCCGTCATTCTTT	CASSLRGGPSFF
TRBD1	TRBJ2-5	16	TRBV7-9	.	TGTGCCAGCAGCAAAGGGATTACAGGGGTGGGAGAGACCCAGTACTTC	CASSKGITGVGETQYF
.	TRBJ1-6	14	TRBV6-5	.	TGTGCCAGCAACCCGACAGCAACGTGGTCACCCCTCCACTTT	CASNPTATWSPLHF
.	TRBJ2-2	13	TRBV7-3	.	TGTGCCAGCAGCCGGGAGAACACCGGGGAGCTGTTTTTT	CASSRENTGELFF
.	TRBJ1-1	11	TRBV27	medium-sized	TGTGCCAGCATAGGGGGCACTGAAGCTTTCTTT	CASIGGTEAFF
TRBD1	TRBJ1-3	15	TRBV5-4	.	TGTGCCAGCAGCGAACAGGGGGCGCGAGGAAACACCATATATTTT	CASSEQGARGNTIYF
.	TRBJ2-6	17	TRBV5-1	.	TGCGCCAGCAGCTACCCGCTGGGGGCGATCGGGGCCAACGTCCTGACTTTC	CASSYPLGAIGANVLTF
TRBD2	TRBJ2-7	16	TRBV30	.	TGTGCCTGGGGGGGGACTAGCGGGAGGAGCTCCTACGAGCAGTACTTC	CAWGGTSGRSSYEQYF
.	TRBJ1-5	13	TRBV6-5	.	TGTGCCAGCAGCCGGGAACTCAATCAGCCCCAGCATTTT	CASSRELNQPQHF